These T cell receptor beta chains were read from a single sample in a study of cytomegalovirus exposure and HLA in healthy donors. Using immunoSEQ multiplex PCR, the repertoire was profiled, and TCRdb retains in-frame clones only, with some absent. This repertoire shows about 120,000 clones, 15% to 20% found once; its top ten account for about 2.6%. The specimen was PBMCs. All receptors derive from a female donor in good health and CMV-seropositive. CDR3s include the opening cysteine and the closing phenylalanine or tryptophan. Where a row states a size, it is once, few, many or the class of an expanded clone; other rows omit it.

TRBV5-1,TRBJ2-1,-,CASSWLGTRNNEQFF
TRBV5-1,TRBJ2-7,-,CASSSYLSGTGAYEQYF
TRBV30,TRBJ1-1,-,CAWERTRNTEAFF
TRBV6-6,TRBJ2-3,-,CASSSPFSSGGNTQYF
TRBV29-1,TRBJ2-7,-,CSVEGTGTYEQYF
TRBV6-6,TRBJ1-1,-,CASSWGGRTVNTEAFF
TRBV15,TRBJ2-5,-,CATTITGGGKTQYF
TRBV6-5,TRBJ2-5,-,CASSYSSGQETQYF
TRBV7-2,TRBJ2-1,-,CASSLTSGSDEQFF
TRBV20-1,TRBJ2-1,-,CSATFSEQFF
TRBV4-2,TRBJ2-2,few,CASSQLDRANGELFF
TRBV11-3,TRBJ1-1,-,CASSLGFKGLFLHLAFF
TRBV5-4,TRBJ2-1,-,CASSRGTGVLRLF
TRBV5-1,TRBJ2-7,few,CASSSNPTGSYEQYF
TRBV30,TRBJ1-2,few,CAWNLDRDGGYTF
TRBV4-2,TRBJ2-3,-,CASSRYPGDADTQYF
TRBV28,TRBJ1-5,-,CASSPRTGARYQPQHF
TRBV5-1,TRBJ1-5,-,CASSLDSNQPQHF
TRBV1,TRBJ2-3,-,CTSSQDTPGLAGGPTQYF
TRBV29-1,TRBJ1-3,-,CSVHTGSGNTIYF
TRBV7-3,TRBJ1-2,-,CASSEFGRDYGYTF
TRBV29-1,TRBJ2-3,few,CSVAGVPGTDTQYF
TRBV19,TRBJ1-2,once,CASSAPGGDYGYTF
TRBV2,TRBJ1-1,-,CASRTGTDNTEAFF
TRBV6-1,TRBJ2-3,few,CASSQRGRQHTQYF
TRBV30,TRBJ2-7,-,CAWSGQGGDEVKYF
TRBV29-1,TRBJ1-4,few,CSVGQGMFEKLFF
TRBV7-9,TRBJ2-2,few,CASRRQGLLTGELFF
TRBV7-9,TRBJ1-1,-,CASSLLEGQAFF
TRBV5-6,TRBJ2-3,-,CASSSNTDTQYF
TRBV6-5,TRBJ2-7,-,CASSYSLAGGSYEQYF
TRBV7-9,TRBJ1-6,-,CASSLVGLGSSPLHF